These 25 T cell receptor beta chains share one sample of origin, sequenced in a study of blood T cell repertoires in COVID-19. Sequenced by immunoSEQ multiplex PCR; TCRdb stores in-frame clones only, minus some. The top ten clones hold around 5.2% of a sample with fewer than 250,000 clones, 75% to 85% of them seen once. Sequenced input: peripheral blood. Source of these receptors: a human donor in a cohort sampled during active COVID-19.

This clone appeared many times. This chain uses TRBV7-9 with TRBJ1-3; D might be TRBD1 (5 bases). Trimming left V 4 bases short and J 0 bases short, with 7 bases between. Germline CDR1 and CDR2: SEHNR and FQNEAQ (reference sequence). The CDR3 is made up of 14 amino acids. The CDR3 coding sequence is TGTGCCAGCAGCTGGGGCCTCTCTGGAAACACCATATATTTT. Translated, it gives CASSWGLSGNTIYF.

The chain combines TRBV7-2 with TRBJ2-3, with 9 bases that match TRBD2. Germline CDR1 reads SGHTA; CDR2 reads FQGNSA. J lost 3 bases, V lost 3 bases, and 4 bases had no gene match. This CDR3 has 15 amino acids. CDR3 in DNA: TGTGCCAGCAGCTTTGCGGGGGGGCCGACAGATACGCAGTATTTT. It is translated as CASSFAGGPTDTQYF.

The chain is built from TRBV27 and TRBJ1-5; unclear D gene. CDR1 is MNHEY, CDR2 SMNVEV, per germline (reference sequence). Trimming left V 6 bases short and J 1 base short, with 10 bases between. The CDR3 consists of 14 residues. The CDR3 sequence is CASSHRGSNQPQHF. CDR3 coding DNA: TGTGCCAGCAGCCACCGCGGGAGCAATCAGCCCCAGCATTTT.

The V and J genes are TRBV19 and TRBJ2-1; D call uncertain. Trimming took 3 bases from V and 5 from J, leaving 14 bases between them. There are 15 residues in the CDR3. Germline V gene data show CDR1 as LNHDA and CDR2 as SQIVND (reference sequence). CDR3 loop: CASSIQAATDNEQFF. CDR3 bases: TGTGCCAGTAGTATTCAGGCAGCCACCGACAATGAGCAGTTCTTC.

The gene calls are TRBV6-2 or TRBV6-3 and TRBJ2-7; TRBD2 might be the D (5 bases). Germline assignment: CDR1 MNHEY and CDR2 SVGEGT. With 7 bases removed from V and 3 bases from J, the gap between germline ends came to 16 bases. The CDR3 runs 14 residues. The CDR3 sequence: CASTPFSDNYEQYF. For the CDR3, the DNA is TGTGCCAGCACCCCGTTTAGCGATAACTACGAGCAGTACTTC.

The chain recombines TRBV30 with TRBJ1-3; the D is unclear. The germline gives CDR1 GTSNPN, CDR2 SVGIG (reference sequence). V lost 2 bases, J lost 0 bases, and 8 bases lay in between. The CDR3 loop spans 14 amino acids. The CDR3 coding sequence is TGTGCCTGGAGTCGCGATTACTCTGGAAACACCATATATTTT. Translating gives CAWSRDYSGNTIYF.

The chain has TRBV7-3 and TRBJ2-6; maybe TRBD1 (5 bases). This CDR3 comprises 15 residues. CDR1 SGHTA and CDR2 FQGTGA come from the germline V gene. V lost 7 bases and J lost 2, with 12 bases in between. CDR3 in DNA: TGTGCCAGCACCCTAAGGGGTACTGGGGCCAACGTCCTGACTTTC. Amino acid sequence: CASTLRGTGANVLTF.

For the CDR3, the DNA is TGTGCCATCAGATGGACTAGCGGGAATGAGCAGTTCTTC. Amino acids: CAIRWTSGNEQFF. The genes are TRBV10-3 and TRBJ2-1; 11 bases map to TRBD2. V gave up 6 bases and J gave up 7 bases; unmatched junction bases: 2. Germline CDR1 ENHRY, CDR2 SYGVKD. This CDR3 contains 13 residues.

The CDR3 bases are TGCGCCAGCAGCACGGGTCCCGGGGCTGAAGCTTTCTTT. Amino acid sequence: CASSTGPGAEAFF. This chain joins TRBV5-1 and TRBJ1-1; no reliable D call. This CDR3 is built from 13 residues. The ends were cut back, 4 bases at V and 6 bases at J, with 13 bases in the middle. From germline, CDR1 is SGHRS and CDR2 YFSETQ. Using reference TRBV5-1 and TRBJ1-1 for the parts outside the CDR3, the full variable domain is KAGVTQTPRYLIKTRGQQVTLSCSPISGHRSVSWYQQTPGQGLQFLFEYFSETQRNKGNFPGRFSGRQFSNSRSEMNVSTLELGDSALYLCASSTGPGAEAFFGQGTRLTVV.

This chain uses TRBV24-1 with TRBJ2-2, with D possibly matching TRBD1 (6 bases). The germline gives CDR1 KGHDR, CDR2 SFDVKD. CDR3 size: 15 residues. V dropped 3 bases and J dropped 5 bases, with 12 bases sitting between them. This CDR3 reads CATSDQGTLTGELFF. The CDR3 region has the DNA TGTGCCACCAGTGATCAGGGGACGTTAACCGGGGAGCTGTTTTTT.

The chain couples TRBV19 to TRBJ1-2, with TRBD1 identical over 7 bases. The CDR3 extends over 16 amino acids. Trimming took 3 bases from V and 5 from J; bases not matched to a gene: 12. In germline, CDR1 is LNHDA, CDR2 SQIVND (reference sequence). The CDR3 DNA follows: TGTGCCAGTAGTATCCCCCCCCGGACAGGACTTTATGGCTACACCTTC. Its protein product is CASSIPPRTGLYGYTF. The full variable domain, rest sourced from reference TRBV19 and TRBJ1-2, is DGGITQSPKYLFRKEGQNVTLSCEQNLNHDAMYWYRQDPGQGLRLIYYSQIVNDFQKGDIAEGYSVSREKKESFPLTVTSAQKNPTAFYLCASSIPPRTGLYGYTFGSGTRLTVV.

This chain connects TRBV19 to TRBJ2-2; tentatively, D is TRBD2 (6 bases). CDR1 is LNHDA, CDR2 SQIVND, per germline (reference sequence). This CDR3 has 14 amino acids. The V end was cut by 1 base, the J end by 3 bases, with 6 bases between. The CDR3 protein is CASSIAGDTGELFF. The CDR3 region has the DNA TGTGCCAGTAGTATAGCGGGGGACACCGGGGAGCTGTTTTTT.

The chain combines TRBV24-1 with TRBJ2-3, with TRBD2 matching 11 bases. CDR3 length equals 16 residues. Germline CDR1 reads KGHDR; CDR2 reads SFDVKD. Trimming removed 4 bases from V and 7 bases from J; junction bases left unmatched: 9. The DNA of the CDR3 is TGTGCCACCAGTGACCGGACTAGCGGGTATACCTATACGCAGTATTTT. Protein product: CATSDRTSGYTYTQYF.

The chain has TRBV5-1 and TRBJ1-3; the D gene is possibly TRBD1 (6 bases). The V and J ends lost 5 bases and 4 bases respectively, with 13 bases between them. The CDR3 has 14 residues. Per the germline V gene, CDR1 is SGHRS and CDR2 is YFSETQ. CDR3 sequence (DNA): TGCGCCAGCAGTCAACAGGGATACGGAAACACCATATATTTT. This sequence encodes CASSQQGYGNTIYF. The full variable domain, its missing parts supplied by reference TRBV5-1 and TRBJ1-3, is KAGVTQTPRYLIKTRGQQVTLSCSPISGHRSVSWYQQTPGQGLQFLFEYFSETQRNKGNFPGRFSGRQFSNSRSEMNVSTLELGDSALYLCASSQQGYGNTIYFGEGSWLTVV.

The V and J genes are TRBV19 and TRBJ2-7; the D gene is possibly TRBD2 (5 bases). The CDR3 length is 14 residues. Germline values: CDR1 LNHDA, CDR2 SQIVND (reference sequence). V was shortened by 5 bases and J by 4 bases, with 15 bases between the two germline ends. CDR3 bases: TGTGCCAGTAGTTTCCGGGGTGTGGAGTACGAGCAGTACTTC. It specifies CASSFRGVEYEQYF.

The chain carries TRBV6-6 and TRBJ1-3; TRBD1 matches 7 bases. Germline CDR1 and CDR2: MNHNY and SVGAGI (reference sequence). The CDR3 length is 13 residues. The V gene end was trimmed by 6 bases and the J gene end by 4 bases; junction bases not matched to a gene: 3. The CDR3 loop reads CASSSTGGNTIYF. In nucleotides, the CDR3 is TGTGCCAGCAGCTCGACAGGGGGAAACACCATATATTTT.

This clone was recorded only once. CDR3 region: CASTTGRGAFF. The CDR3 region has the DNA TGTGCCAGCACCACAGGGAGAGGGGCTTTCTTT. The genes are TRBV6-6 and TRBJ1-1, with D tentatively TRBD1 (6 bases). V lost 7 bases and J 11 bases, leaving 14 bases between the germline ends. This CDR3 comprises 11 residues. From germline, CDR1 is MNHNY and CDR2 SVGAGI (reference sequence).

This clone was seen a single time. The V gene is TRBV18, the J gene TRBJ2-5, with D uncertain. CDR1 is KGHSH, CDR2 LQKENI, per germline. This CDR3 has 13 residues. Trimming removed 0 bases from V and 3 bases from J, with 5 bases in between. The CDR3 region has the DNA TGTGCCAGCTCACCACCGGCAAAAGAGACCCAGTACTTC. This codes for CASSPPAKETQYF.

This clone has only one observation. The gene calls are TRBV5-8 and TRBJ1-2, with D perhaps TRBD1 (5 bases). Germline V CDR1 and CDR2: SGHTS, YDEGEE. Between the trimmed V and J ends, which lost 3 bases and 0 bases, there was a span of 9 bases. This CDR3 is 14 amino acids long. CDR3 protein: CASSSGGSNYGYTF. The CDR3 DNA is TGTGCCAGCAGCTCGGGGGGTTCTAACTATGGCTACACCTTC.

Turning to this clone: This specimen includes other DNA sequences encoding the same CDR3. The rearrangement links TRBV5-1 to TRBJ2-2, with 9 bases aligning to TRBD1. The junction had 4 bases not matched to a gene; V was cut back by 0 bases and J by 7 bases. The germline V gene encodes CDR1 SGHRS and CDR2 YFSETQ. The length of the CDR3 is 15 residues. This CDR3 reads CASSLEGQGVGELFF. CDR3 nucleotides: TGCGCCAGCAGCTTGGAGGGACAGGGTGTCGGGGAGCTGTTTTTT. Full variable domain (remainder filled in from reference TRBV5-1 and TRBJ2-2): KAGVTQTPRYLIKTRGQQVTLSCSPISGHRSVSWYQQTPGQGLQFLFEYFSETQRNKGNFPGRFSGRQFSNSRSEMNVSTLELGDSALYLCASSLEGQGVGELFFGEGSRLTVL.

This clone was seen a single time. V gene TRBV10-2 combines with J gene TRBJ1-5, with D possibly TRBD1 on 5 matching bases. Trimming left V 4 bases short and J 7 bases short, with 11 bases between. Looked up from germline, CDR1 is WSHSY and CDR2 is SAAADI. The CDR3 sequence is 13 residues long. The CDR3 coding sequence is TGCGCCAGCAGTGTGGGGGGAGACCAGCCCCAGCATTTT. Translating it yields CASSVGGDQPQHF.

In its sample, this clone was seen once. The rearrangement links TRBV19 to TRBJ1-3, with D uncertain. Trimming took 3 bases from V and 4 from J, leaving 4 bases between them. Germline-derived CDR1 and CDR2 are LNHDA and SQIVND (reference sequence). This CDR3 has 12 residues. CDR3 DNA: TGTGCCAGTAGTATCCCGGGAAACACCATATATTTT. This encodes CASSIPGNTIYF.

V is TRBV6-5 and J is TRBJ2-3; a possible D gene is TRBD2 (7 bases). Germline-derived CDR1 and CDR2 are MNHEY and SVGAGI. This CDR3 is 15 amino acids long. Trimming shortened V by 7 bases and J by 3 bases, and 17 bases separated the two germline ends. The CDR3 reads CASTTERGGTDTQYF. The CDR3 nucleotides are TGTGCCAGCACCACCGAAAGGGGGGGAACAGATACGCAGTATTTT.

The chain carries TRBV5-1 and TRBJ2-6; D unresolved. The CDR3 has 16 amino acids. Germline V lookup: CDR1 SGHRS, CDR2 YFSETQ. V lost 0 bases and J 0 bases, leaving 7 bases between the germline ends. The chain's CDR3 is CASSLARSSGANVLTF. The CDR3 nucleotides are TGCGCCAGCAGCTTGGCGAGGTCCTCTGGGGCCAACGTCCTGACTTTC.

The chain joins TRBV2 to TRBJ2-3, with TRBD2 as a possible D gene (6 bases). CDR3 length: 13 residues. The ends were cut back, 7 bases at V and 4 bases at J, with 12 bases in the middle. The germline CDR1 and CDR2 sequences are SNHLY and FYNNEI. The CDR3 is CASTGVYSDTQYF. The CDR3 coding sequence is TGTGCCAGCACGGGGGTATATTCAGATACGCAGTATTTT.